This T cell receptor beta chain was recovered during a study of T cell responses to AZD1222 COVID-19 vaccine (dated by TCRdb to about 2021). For the wider study: TCR sequencing was performed for about 240 trial participants, of whom around 200 were given two doses of AZD1222 and approximately 26 were given two doses of MenACWY control vaccine. Enrollment into the trials was organized by age into subgroups of 18-55, 56-69 and 70-plus years, and those subgroups contained roughly 150, 30 and 60 TCR-sequenced participants, respectively.

The intended sense of this specimen's time point label: about 28 days (+/-7) after the second vaccine dose. AZD1222 recipients with second doses at about 4 weeks or about 12 weeks were pooled, because spike-specific TCR depth and breadth did not differ between schedules. The vaccinee samples were drawn from two UK trials, COV001 and COV002, one of which was a single-blind randomized controlled phase 2/3 trial testing AZD1222 (ChAdOx1 nCoV-19) in healthy adults. For TCRbeta chain sequencing, PBMC samples from trial participants were taken at day 0 and at day 28 after the second dose. Findings and caveats that apply to the study as a whole: Spike-specific TCR breadth and depth rose significantly after two AZD1222 doses compared with day 0 and with MenACWY recipients. Only five or six AZD1222 recipients were SARS-CoV-2 seropositive at baseline, limiting conclusions about previously exposed vaccinees. In the small 56-69-year group, the increase in depth fell short of significance, most likely because of low power. CD4 TCRs associated with the vaccine covered the entire spike protein, and the dominant responses were in regions 160-218 and 743-854. Epitopes outside the regions mutated in the B.1.351 and B.1.1.7 variants were reportedly recognized by nearly half of the unique spike-specific TCRs. Because no samples from the day 14 peak response were available, repertoires could be characterized only after the peak T cell response. Participants were mostly white British, with more females than males. The authors suggested clonal diversity may have been underestimated.

The CDR3 regions of human TCRbeta chains were analyzed by immunosequencing. Processing in the source paper ran as follows. TCRs in the repertoires were matched against a reference library of SARS-CoV-2-specific TCRs that had been generated with the MIRA antigen-specificity platform. Breadth meant the fraction of unique TCRs that were SARS-CoV-2-associated, whereas depth meant the fraction of total T cells that were SARS-CoV-2-associated. Using the MIRA data, every spike-specific TCR was mapped to the spike region that the TCR reacted to and assigned to either a CD4 or a CD8 class. Log10-transformed breadth and depth values were compared by one-way ANOVA with Sidak's multiple comparisons tests. TCRdb carries this immuneACCESS record with in-frame sequences only. Its versions omit some clonotypes, under half of them owing to an unresolved V gene in the studies checked, with the rest unexplained. V and J calls and clone size are those listed in that table; D and trimming were worked out from the DNA. In all, the sample holds 150,000 to 200,000 clones, and just over 90% of those were seen once. The ten largest clonotypes hold approximately 1.2% of the sample.

A single count supports this clone. No cognate antigen has been identified for it. No base-level quality is on record; no much larger clone is a single base apart. Trimming removed 5 bases from V and 1 base from J; the gene matches leave 8 bases unexplained. The CDR3 contains 17 residues, cysteine and phenylalanine counted. Just CDR3 DNA is preserved here, 51 bases in frame from base 1. According to the germline V gene (reference sequence), CDR1 reads MNHNY and CDR2 reads SVGAGI. The chain couples TRBV6-6 to TRBJ2-2, with TRBD2 matching 9 junction bases. The sequence derives from an adult who received the AZD1222 COVID-19 vaccine. The sequencing here drew on peripheral blood, taken 28 days after the second AZD1222 dose. The CDR3 protein: CASSQFLAGLNTGELFF. The DNA reads as follows: TGTGCCAGCAGTCAATTTCTAGCGGGACTGAACACCGGGGAGCTGTTTTTT.